This T cell receptor beta chain was identified during a study of blood T cells in healthy people across ages. This clonotype came up a few times. Its antigen is not identified. Study-wide findings and caveats: While age rose, TCR beta diversity per million T cells dropped in a roughly linear way.

PCR was performed a second time for about 6 to 12 cycles using a sample-barcoded 5' primer and a J-beta primer mix. TCRdb reprocessed the 5' RACE reads via MiXCR and lists one record per CDR3 protein. Of more than 800,000 distinct CDR3 sequences in the sample, roughly 26% were seen once. V shed 6 bases and J 7 bases; nucleotides not matched to a gene: 5. Germline V gives CDR1 MNHEY, CDR2 SVGEGT. There are 13 residues in the CDR3. The chain employs TRBV6-2 or TRBV6-3 and TRBJ1-1, with 10 bases matching TRBD1. What was sequenced was blood. The source is a woman aged 80 or over in good health. The CDR3 region has the DNA TGTGCCAGCAGCCTCGGGACAGGGGTTGAAGCTTTCTTT. It specifies CASSLGTGVEAFF.